This T cell receptor (beta chain) was sequenced in a study of CD8 T cells in ankylosing spondylitis. With molecular barcodes, quantitative 5'-RACE was used to make the TCR beta libraries. TCRdb fed the 5' RACE reads into MiXCR, producing one record per CDR3 protein. The repertoire consists of 250,000 or so distinct CDR3 sequences, with 20% to 30% occurring once and the leading ten covering approximately 0.61%. This clonotype was seen repeatedly, ten times or more. Its antigen remains unidentified. Study-wide points: Earlier studies detected some motif variants in reactive arthritis synovial fluid and blood. Reportedly, significant enrichment of disease-linked clones occurred in matched ankylosing spondylitis synovial fluid. Ankylosing spondylitis blood seemed to carry a telltale TCR beta motif made of several highly homologous variants.

Trimming cost V 8 bases and J 2 bases, with 18 bases left between them. The CDR3 runs to 14 residues. Germline values: CDR1 SQVTM, CDR2 ANQGSEA. The genes are TRBV29-1 and TRBJ1-1, with D unresolved. This clonotype was obtained from a male donor with ankylosing spondylitis or in good health (not recorded which). The sequencing sample was made of blood, either unsorted or a sorted T cell fraction (not recorded which). The CDR3 protein is CSFSFLTANTEAFF. As DNA, the CDR3 is TGCAGCTTTAGCTTCCTGACCGCTAACACTGAAGCTTTCTTT.